These 8 T cell receptor beta chains were all obtained from the same sample, sequenced in a study of T cell changes during pregnancy in multiple sclerosis. The protocol was immunoSEQ multiplex PCR, while the TCRdb copy is restricted to in-frame clones and leaves out a portion. Altogether tens of thousands of clones are present, about 91% being singletons, with the ten largest covering around 2.6%. Sequenced here: peripheral blood, sampled before pregnancy. These receptor sequences come from a female donor with multiple sclerosis, enrolled in a pregnancy study.

This CDR3 is CASRSPGGGGTDTQYF. The CDR3 nucleotides read TGTGCCAGCAGGTCCCCCGGGGGAGGGGGCACAGATACGCAGTATTTT. The V and J genes are TRBV28 and TRBJ2-3; TRBD2 aligns across 7 bases. Losses at the gene ends were 6 bases for V and 1 base for J; bases not matched to a gene: 10. Per the germline V gene, CDR1 is MDHEN and CDR2 is SYDVKM. CDR3 size: 16 residues.

CDR3 coding DNA: TGTGCCAGCAGCTTGAGGGGAAACACCGGGGAGCTGTTTTTT. As protein: CASSLRGNTGELFF. This sequence joins TRBV5-4 and TRBJ2-2; the D gene is possibly TRBD1 (5 bases). The V end lost 1 base, the J end lost 2 bases, and 6 bases lay between the germline ends. The CDR3 is 14 residues long. Germline V gene sequence: CDR1 SGHNT, CDR2 YYREEE (reference sequence).

The V gene is TRBV27, the J gene TRBJ2-3; TRBD2 matches at 10 bases. CDR1 is MNHEY and CDR2 is SMNVEV in the germline V gene (reference sequence). The CDR3 runs 18 residues. Trimming cost V 3 bases and J 4 bases; bases outside gene matches: 13. CDR3 DNA: TGTGCCAGCAGTTTCTCCCGATGGAGCGGGAGGGTACCAGATACGCAGTATTTT. Its translation: CASSFSRWSGRVPDTQYF.

The chain uses TRBV18 and TRBJ2-1, with TRBD2 matching over 14 bases. Per germline, CDR1 KGHSH and CDR2 LQKENI. This CDR3 has 15 amino acids. V was clipped by 5 bases and J by 8 bases; unmatched bases: 5. CDR3 bases: TGTGCCAGCTCAGCGGGACTAGCGGGAGTCCATGAGCAGTTCTTC. Protein sequence: CASSAGLAGVHEQFF.

This chain joins TRBV5-5 and TRBJ2-3; TRBD1 matches 8 bases. From germline, CDR1 is SGHKS and CDR2 YYEKEE (reference sequence). V shed 1 base, J shed 5 bases, and the junction held 6 bases outside the gene matches. This CDR3 region has 15 residues. CDR3 in DNA: TGTGCCAGCAGCTTGTCCCAGGGGGCGGGAGATACGCAGTATTTT. Its protein is CASSLSQGAGDTQYF.

This clone has a single count. The chain couples TRBV5-5 to TRBJ1-4; 9 bases line up with TRBD1. V was pared by 3 bases and J by 4 bases, with 7 bases of the junction left unmatched. Germline CDR1 reads SGHKS; CDR2 reads YYEKEE (reference sequence). The CDR3 loop spans 16 amino acids. CDR3: CASSWGGGQGNEKLFF. The DNA for the CDR3 is TGTGCCAGCAGCTGGGGTGGGGGACAGGGTAATGAAAAACTGTTTTTT.

The chain joins TRBV4-1 to TRBJ2-2; D remains ambiguous. V lost 3 bases and J 3 bases, leaving 11 bases between the germline ends. The CDR3 runs 15 residues. Germline loops: CDR1 MGHRA, CDR2 YSYEKL. Here the CDR3 DNA reads TGCGCCAGCAGCCATTATCTTTCCGACACCGGGGAGCTGTTTTTT. Amino acid sequence: CASSHYLSDTGELFF.

The V and J genes are TRBV5-8 and TRBJ1-1; D remains ambiguous. Per the germline V gene, CDR1 is SGHTS and CDR2 is YDEGEE. Trimming pared 0 bases from V and 4 bases from J, leaving 7 bases between. The CDR3 is 13 amino acids. The CDR3 DNA reads TGTGCCAGCAGCTTGGGCCACGGCACTGAAGCTTTCTTT. Translation: CASSLGHGTEAFF.